The T cell receptor beta chain under discussion was sequenced for a study of T cells in Graves' hyperthyroidism and ophthalmopathy. Germline values: CDR1 SGHAT, CDR2 FQNNGV. The CDR3 has 13 amino acids. TCR beta CDR3 regions were amplified from RNA transcripts. Initially, a first-round RT-PCR of the TCR CDR3 employed the HTBI primer set. TCRdb re-derived calls from the multiplex PCR reads in MiXCR, one entry per CDR3 protein. The sample consists of roughly 700,000 distinct CDR3 sequences, about 35% of them appearing once. Comment on this clonotype: One end of the junction fails to match germline, which may point to a read error.

This sequence was found in a woman between 40 and 50 years old with Graves' hyperthyroidism. The chain joins TRBV11-2 to TRBJ1-2, with unresolved D. Sequencing was carried out using blood. The CDR3 bases are TGTACCAGCAGCTTAGAAGACGTTTATGGCTACACCTTC. Protein product: CTSSLEDVYGYTF.